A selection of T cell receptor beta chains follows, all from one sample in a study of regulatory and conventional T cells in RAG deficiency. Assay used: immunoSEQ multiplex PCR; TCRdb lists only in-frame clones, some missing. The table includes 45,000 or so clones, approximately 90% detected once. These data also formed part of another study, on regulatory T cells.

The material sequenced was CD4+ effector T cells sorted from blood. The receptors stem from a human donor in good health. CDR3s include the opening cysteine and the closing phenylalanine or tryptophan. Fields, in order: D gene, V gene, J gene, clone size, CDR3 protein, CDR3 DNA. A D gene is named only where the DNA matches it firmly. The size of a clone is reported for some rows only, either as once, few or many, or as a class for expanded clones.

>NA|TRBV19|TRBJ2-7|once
CASSILGEQYF
TGTGCCAGTAGTATTTTGGGTGAGCAGTACTTC
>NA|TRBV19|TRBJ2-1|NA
CASSSNLGGGEQFF
TGTGCCAGTAGTAGCAATCTCGGGGGTGGTGAGCAGTTCTTC
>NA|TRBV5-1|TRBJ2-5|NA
CASHDPRETQYF
TGCGCCAGCCACGACCCCCGCGAGACCCAGTACTTC
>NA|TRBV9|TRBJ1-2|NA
CASSVEPGLVGYTF
TGTGCCAGCAGCGTAGAGCCCGGATTGGTGGGCTACACCTTC
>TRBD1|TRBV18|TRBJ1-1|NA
CASSPKVGGSEAFF
TGTGCCAGCTCACCCAAGGTAGGGGGCTCTGAAGCTTTCTTT
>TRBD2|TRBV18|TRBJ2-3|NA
CASSLGTSPLTDTQYF
TGTGCCAGCTCACTAGGGACTAGCCCCTTGACAGATACGCAGTATTTT
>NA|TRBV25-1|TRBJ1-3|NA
CASSEYGGLRGNTIYF
TGTGCCAGCAGTGAATATGGGGGGTTACGTGGAAACACCATATATTTT
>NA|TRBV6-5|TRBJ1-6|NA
CASSSQGINSPLHF
TGTGCCAGCAGCTCCCAGGGGATCAATTCACCCCTCCACTTT
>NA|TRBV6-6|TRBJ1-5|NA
CASLAASSNQPRHF
TGTGCCAGCCTCGCCGCTTCAAGCAATCAGCCCCGGCATTTT
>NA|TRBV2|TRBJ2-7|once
CASNGVTGRAGEQYF
TGTGCCAGCAATGGGGTTACAGGACGTGCGGGCGAGCAGTACTTC
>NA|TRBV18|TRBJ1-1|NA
CASFSRGRDTEAFF
TGTGCCAGCTTTTCTAGGGGGAGAGACACTGAAGCTTTCTTT
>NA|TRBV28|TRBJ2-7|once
CASSLPVELEQYF
TGTGCCAGCAGTTTGCCAGTCGAACTCGAGCAGTACTTC
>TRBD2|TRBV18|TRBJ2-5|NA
CASSRVGLVETQYF
TGTGCCAGCTCACGGGTGGGACTAGTGGAGACCCAGTACTTC
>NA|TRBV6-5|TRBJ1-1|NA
CASSLRGKNTEAFF
TGTGCCAGCAGCCTCAGGGGCAAGAACACTGAAGCTTTCTTT
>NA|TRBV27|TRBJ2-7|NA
CASSLFTGYEQYF
TGTGCCAGCAGTTTATTCACGGGTTACGAGCAGTACTTC
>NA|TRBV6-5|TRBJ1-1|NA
CASKTVSVNTEAFF
TGTGCCAGCAAGACCGTGTCCGTGAACACTGAAGCTTTCTTT
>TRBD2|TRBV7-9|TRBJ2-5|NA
CASSLAGGPGETQYF
TGTGCCAGCAGCCTAGCGGGAGGGCCGGGGGAGACCCAGTACTTC
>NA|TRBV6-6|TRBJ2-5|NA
CASSYRETQYF
TGTGCCAGCAGTTACAGAGAGACCCAGTACTTC
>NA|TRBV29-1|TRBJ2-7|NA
CSVEGIRGSSYEQYF
TGCAGCGTTGAAGGAATACGGGGGAGCTCCTACGAGCAGTACTTC
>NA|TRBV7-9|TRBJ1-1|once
CASSFSGGQPERFF
TGTGCCAGCAGCTTCAGCGGAGGACAGCCTGAGAGATTCTTT
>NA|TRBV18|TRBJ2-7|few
CASSPSDNREQYF
TGTGCCAGCTCACCATCAGACAATCGCGAGCAGTACTTC
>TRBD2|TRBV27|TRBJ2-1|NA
CASRTSGRVHNEQFF
TGTGCCAGCCGAACTAGCGGGAGAGTCCACAATGAGCAGTTCTTC
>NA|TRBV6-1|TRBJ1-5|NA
CASSEATGWYSDQPQHF
TGTGCCAGCAGTGAGGCAACTGGGTGGTACAGTGATCAGCCCCAGCATTTT
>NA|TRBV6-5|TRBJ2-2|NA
CASGRWENTGELFF
TGTGCCAGTGGGCGGTGGGAGAACACCGGGGAGCTGTTTTTT
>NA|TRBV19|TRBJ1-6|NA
CASRASGYGGTPLHF
TGTGCCAGTAGGGCCTCAGGCTACGGCGGGACACCCCTCCACTTT
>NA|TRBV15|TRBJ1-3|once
CATSRGGQTSGNTIYF
TGTGCCACCAGCAGGGGAGGACAGACCTCTGGAAACACCATATATTTT
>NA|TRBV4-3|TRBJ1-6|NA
CASSQDWGQGNSPLHF
TGCGCCAGCAGCCAAGATTGGGGTCAGGGGAATTCACCCCTCCACTTT
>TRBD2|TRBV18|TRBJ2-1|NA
CASSPPRPGLAGNTEQFF
TGTGCCAGCTCACCCCCTAGGCCGGGACTAGCGGGAAATACTGAGCAGTTCTTC
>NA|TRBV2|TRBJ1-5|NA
CASSELGASNQPQHF
TGTGCCAGCAGTGAATTAGGGGCGAGCAATCAGCCCCAGCATTTT
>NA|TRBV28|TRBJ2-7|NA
CASSFTGTDRGEQYF
TGTGCCAGCAGTTTCACCGGGACCGATCGTGGCGAGCAGTACTTC
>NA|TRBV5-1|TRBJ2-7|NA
CASSLVGAFVGEQYF
TGCGCCAGCAGCTTGGTTGGGGCCTTCGTGGGCGAGCAGTACTTC